This TCR beta chain derives from a study of shared clonotypes between healthy human individuals. Whole-study results and caveats: Among the subsets, naive ones generally showed larger estimated richness than memory ones. Despite large depth, sorted-subset datasets appeared incompletely sequenced.

Naivety among CD8 cells was defined by CD45RO negativity and positive CCR7 selection, thereby excluding terminally differentiated effector memory CD45RA+ cells. V shed 6 bases and J 2 bases; nucleotides not matched to a gene: 4. Germline CDR1 and CDR2: MDHEN and SYDVKM. The CDR3 length is 14 residues. This clone was seen a few times. The target antigen is unknown. On sorted subsets, replicate PCRs used about 200 ng DNA, or 27,000 or so T cell genomes. The repertoire was sequenced with immunoSEQ multiplex PCR; TCRdb's copy has only in-frame clones and lacks some. The sample consists of over 2,000,000 clones, about 93% of them appearing once.

The specimen was naive CD8+ T cells from PBMCs. This chain connects TRBV28 to TRBJ1-5; 7 nucleotides align to TRBD1. The origin of this receptor is a young man in good health. Some clones in this sample may be carry-over from other donors' samples. The CDR3 protein is CASSPGGGNQPQHF. CDR3 nucleotide sequence: TGTGCCAGCAGCCCAGGGGGAGGCAATCAGCCCCAGCATTTT. Using reference TRBV28 and TRBJ1-5 for the parts outside the CDR3, the full variable domain is DVKVTQSSRYLVKRTGEKVFLECVQDMDHENMFWYRQDPGLGLRLIYFSYDVKMKEKGDIPEGYSVSREKKERFSLILESASTNQTSMYLCASSPGGGNQPQHFGDGTRLSIL.